This T cell receptor beta chain was identified in a study of T cells in Graves' hyperthyroidism and ophthalmopathy. Findings and caveats of the study: Model output signaled ophthalmopathy a median 6.5 months ahead of onset. Most thyroid-expanded clonotypes above 0.001 were also found in blood.

Germline CDR1 is SNHLY and CDR2 is FYNNEI. V trimming: 8 bases; J trimming: 1 base; junction bases outside the gene matches: 5. This CDR3 region has 14 residues. As to this clonotype: Its antigen remains unidentified.

It was uncontrolled infection, other autoimmune disease, pregnancy or lactation that excluded patients. Authors of the study amplified TCR beta CDR3 regions from RNA transcripts. The HTBI set primed first-round TCR CDR3 RT-PCR. Each CDR3 protein is one row after TCRdb ran MiXCR on the multiplex PCR reads. The sample shows approximately 400,000 distinct CDR3 sequences, around 14% of them seen only once. Sequencing was performed on blood. V is TRBV2 and J is TRBJ2-1; 7 bases agree with TRBD2. This clonotype originated in a woman aged 18-29 years with Graves' hyperthyroidism. The CDR3 nucleotides are TGTGCCAGCCACCTAGCGGTTTCCTACAATGAGCAGTTCTTC. As protein: CASHLAVSYNEQFF.